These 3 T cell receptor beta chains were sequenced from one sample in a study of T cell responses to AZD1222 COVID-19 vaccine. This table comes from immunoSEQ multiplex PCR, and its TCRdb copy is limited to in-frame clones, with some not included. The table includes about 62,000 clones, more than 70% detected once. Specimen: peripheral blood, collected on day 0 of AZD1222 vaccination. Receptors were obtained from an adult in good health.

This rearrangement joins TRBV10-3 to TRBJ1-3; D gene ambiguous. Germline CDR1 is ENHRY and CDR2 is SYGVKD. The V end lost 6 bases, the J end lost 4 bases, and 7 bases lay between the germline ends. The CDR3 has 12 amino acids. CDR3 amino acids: CAIRTEGNTIYF. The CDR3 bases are TGTGCCATCAGAACAGAAGGAAACACCATATATTTT.

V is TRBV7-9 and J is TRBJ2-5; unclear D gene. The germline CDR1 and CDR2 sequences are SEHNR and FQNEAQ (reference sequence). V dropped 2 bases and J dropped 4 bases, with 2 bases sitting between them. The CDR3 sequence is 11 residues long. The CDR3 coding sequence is TGTGCCAGCAGCTTACTAGAGACCCAGTACTTC. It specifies CASSLLETQYF.

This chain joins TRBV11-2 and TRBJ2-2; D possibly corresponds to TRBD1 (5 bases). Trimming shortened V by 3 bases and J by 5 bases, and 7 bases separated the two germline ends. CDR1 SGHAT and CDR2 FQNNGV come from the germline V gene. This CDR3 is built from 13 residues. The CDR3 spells CASSFRTTGELFF. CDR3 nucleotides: TGTGCCAGCAGCTTTCGGACAACCGGGGAGCTGTTTTTT. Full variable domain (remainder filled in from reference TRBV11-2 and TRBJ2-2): EAGVAQSPRYKIIEKRQSVAFWCNPISGHATLYWYQQILGQGPKLLIQFQNNGVVDDSQLPKDRFSAERLKGVDSTLKIQPAKLEDSAVYLCASSFRTTGELFFGEGSRLTVL.